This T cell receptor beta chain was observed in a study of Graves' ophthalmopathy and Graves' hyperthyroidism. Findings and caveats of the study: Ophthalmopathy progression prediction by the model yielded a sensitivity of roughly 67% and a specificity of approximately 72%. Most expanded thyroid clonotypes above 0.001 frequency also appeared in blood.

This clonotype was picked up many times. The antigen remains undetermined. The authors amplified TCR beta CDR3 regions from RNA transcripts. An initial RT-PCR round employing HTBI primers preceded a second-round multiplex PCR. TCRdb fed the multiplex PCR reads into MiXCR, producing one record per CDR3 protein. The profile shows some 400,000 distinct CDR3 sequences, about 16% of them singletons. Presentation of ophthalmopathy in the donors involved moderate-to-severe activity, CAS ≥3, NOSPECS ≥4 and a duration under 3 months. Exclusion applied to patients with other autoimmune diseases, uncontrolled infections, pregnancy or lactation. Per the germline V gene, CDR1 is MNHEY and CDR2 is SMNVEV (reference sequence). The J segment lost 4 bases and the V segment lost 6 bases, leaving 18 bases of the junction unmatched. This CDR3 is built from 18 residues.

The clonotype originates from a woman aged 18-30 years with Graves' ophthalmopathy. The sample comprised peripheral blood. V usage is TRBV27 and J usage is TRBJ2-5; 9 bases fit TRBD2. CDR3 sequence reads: CASSNGERLAGALETQYF. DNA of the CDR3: TGTGCCAGCAGCAACGGGGAACGGTTAGCGGGAGCACTAGAGACCCAGTACTTC.